One sample yielded the 27 T cell receptor beta chains listed below, sequenced in a study of T-cell reconstitution after alpha-beta-depleted transplantation in children. Preparation of the TCRbeta library used unique molecular identifiers. TCRdb re-analysed the PCR reads in MiXCR, keeping a single row per CDR3 protein. Altogether around 580,000 distinct CDR3 sequences are present, over 20% being singletons, with the ten largest covering under 45%. Here the sequenced sample was PBMCs, taken before TCRalphabeta/CD19-depleted stem cell transplant. The receptor set was obtained from a boy less than two years old with Wiskott-Aldrich syndrome, due to receive a stem cell transplant.

This clonotype came up a few times. This sequence joins TRBV20-1 and TRBJ2-1; the D gene is possibly TRBD1 (6 bases). This CDR3 spans 15 amino acids. The germline V gene encodes CDR1 DFQATT and CDR2 SNEGSKA (reference sequence). V was shortened by 4 bases and J by 6 bases, with 19 bases between the two germline ends. CDR3 residues: CSAKEVVGAGNEQFF. CDR3 nucleotides: TGCAGTGCTAAGGAGGTCGTGGGGGCTGGCAATGAGCAGTTCTTC.

The rearrangement uses TRBV12-3 or TRBV12-4 and TRBJ2-2; TRBD2 agrees at 7 bases. The CDR3 spans 15 residues. V was pared by 6 bases and J by 6 bases, with 10 bases of the junction left unmatched. CDR3 sequence: CASSRRDSGAGELFF. The CDR3 DNA follows: TGTGCCAGCAGCCGCAGAGACAGCGGGGCCGGGGAGCTGTTTTTT.

To note about this clonotype: A junction end diverges from the germline sequence, so it may reflect a read error. This chain uses TRBV28 with TRBJ2-4, with unresolved D. The CDR3 covers 11 residues. CDR1 and CDR2 from the germline V gene are MDHEN and SYDVKM. The CDR3 DNA reads as TGTGCCAGCAGTTCCCTGAACAGTCAGTACTTC. Translating it yields CASSSLNSQYF. Full variable domain (remainder filled in from reference TRBV28 and TRBJ2-4): DVKVTQSSRYLVKRTGEKVFLECVQDMDHENMFWYRQDPGLGLRLIYFSYDVKMKEKGDIPEGYSVSREKKERFSLILESASTNQTSMYLCASSSLNSQYFGAGTRLSVL.

The chain employs TRBV10-3 and TRBJ2-2; 7 bases line up with TRBD2. This CDR3 region has 15 residues. Trimming took 6 bases from V and 0 from J; bases not matched to a gene: 4. The germline V gene has CDR1 ENHRY and CDR2 SYGVKD. For the CDR3, the DNA is TGTGCCATCAGAGGAGCGGGAACGAACACCGGGGAGCTGTTTTTT. It specifies CAIRGAGTNTGELFF.

This sequence joins TRBV5-1 and TRBJ2-1; 8 bases match TRBD1. Germline V CDR1 and CDR2: SGHRS, YFSETQ. With 6 bases clipped from V and 7 bases from J, the junction kept 3 bases outside the gene matches. The CDR3 is 12 residues long. CDR3 bases: TGCGCCAGCACACAGGGGGAAAATGAGCAGTTCTTC. Translated, it gives CASTQGENEQFF.

The rearrangement links TRBV5-1 to TRBJ2-6; tentatively, D is TRBD2 (5 bases). The V gene lost 2 bases and the J gene lost 4 bases, with 7 bases spanning the gap. The CDR3 runs to 14 residues. The germline gives CDR1 SGHRS, CDR2 YFSETQ. The CDR3 coding sequence is TGCGCCAGCAGCTTCGTAGCGGGGGCCAACGTCCTGACTTTC. Protein sequence: CASSFVAGANVLTF. The whole variable domain, remainder taken from reference TRBV5-1 and TRBJ2-6, is KAGVTQTPRYLIKTRGQQVTLSCSPISGHRSVSWYQQTPGQGLQFLFEYFSETQRNKGNFPGRFSGRQFSNSRSEMNVSTLELGDSALYLCASSFVAGANVLTFGAGSRLTVL.

This clonotype was seen a few times. The chain couples TRBV5-1 to TRBJ1-1; D is possibly TRBD1 (6 bases). Trimming pared 4 bases from V and 4 bases from J, leaving 20 bases between. Germline CDR1 SGHRS, CDR2 YFSETQ. The CDR3 extends over 16 amino acids. CDR3 DNA: TGCGCCAGCAGCCGTGGACAGAGCCAGCCGGGCACTGAAGCTTTCTTT. Amino acid sequence: CASSRGQSQPGTEAFF.

The chain uses TRBV28 and TRBJ2-3; a possible D gene is TRBD1 (6 bases). Germline assignment: CDR1 MDHEN and CDR2 SYDVKM. With 5 bases removed from V and 0 bases from J, the gap between germline ends came to 12 bases. CDR3 length: 15 amino acids. The CDR3 protein is CASSRQVPSTDTQYF. Written as DNA, the CDR3 is TGTGCCAGCAGTCGACAGGTTCCTAGCACAGATACGCAGTATTTT.

This clonotype was found a few times. The CDR3 nucleotides read TGTGCCAGCAATTCGGGGTTGGTTCCCGGGGAGCTGTTTTTT. Its protein product is CASNSGLVPGELFF. The V and J genes are TRBV6-5 and TRBJ2-2; weak D call: TRBD2 (5 bases). The V gene lost 7 bases and the J gene lost 6 bases, with 15 bases spanning the gap. This CDR3 has 14 residues. Looked up from germline, CDR1 is MNHEY and CDR2 is SVGAGI.

The chain combines TRBV11-1 with TRBJ2-1; 12 nucleotides agree with TRBD2. CDR1 is SGHAT, CDR2 FQDESV, per germline (reference sequence). Trimming cost V 5 bases and J 0 bases; bases outside gene matches: 11. The CDR3 is 19 amino acids. The CDR3 protein is CASSPMTSGRFRSYNEQFF. The CDR3 DNA reads TGTGCCAGCAGCCCCATGACTAGCGGGAGATTCCGCTCCTACAATGAGCAGTTCTTC.

V and J are TRBV12-3 or TRBV12-4 and TRBJ1-5; D might be TRBD1 (5 bases). Deletions cut 4 bases from V and 7 bases from J, with 11 bases between. The CDR3 is made up of 13 amino acids. The CDR3 spells CASSSAGKQPQHF. In nucleotides, the CDR3 is TGTGCCAGCAGTTCTGCAGGGAAGCAGCCCCAGCATTTT.

This rearrangement joins TRBV2 to TRBJ2-3, with 7 positions matching TRBD2. J lost 0 bases, V lost 6 bases, and 3 bases had no gene match. The germline gives CDR1 SNHLY, CDR2 FYNNEI. The CDR3 has 14 amino acids. The CDR3 DNA reads as TGTGCCAGCAGACTAGCGTATAGCACAGATACGCAGTATTTT. Translation: CASRLAYSTDTQYF.

This clonotype was recorded a few times. This chain connects TRBV5-1 to TRBJ2-6; 9 bases are shared with TRBD1. The CDR3 length is 17 residues. Per germline, CDR1 SGHRS and CDR2 YFSETQ. Losses at the gene ends were 0 bases for V and 0 bases for J; bases not matched to a gene: 1. The CDR3: CASSLVGQGSGANVLTF. The DNA of the CDR3 is TGCGCCAGCAGCTTGGTGGGACAGGGCTCTGGGGCCAACGTCCTGACTTTC.

The chain has TRBV2 and TRBJ2-1; 9 bases align to TRBD1. Germline assignment: CDR1 SNHLY and CDR2 FYNNEI. The CDR3 consists of 13 residues. The V and J ends lost 7 bases and 7 bases, in that order; junction bases with no gene match: 5. CDR3 sequence reads: CASKHRGLNEQFF. CDR3 coding DNA: TGTGCCAGCAAGCACAGGGGGCTGAATGAGCAGTTCTTC.

This clonotype has more than one count but fewer than ten. The V call is TRBV5-1, the J call TRBJ2-2, with TRBD1 matching 9 bases. With 4 bases clipped from V and 3 bases from J, the junction kept 4 bases outside the gene matches. Germline V gene sequence: CDR1 SGHRS, CDR2 YFSETQ. This CDR3 contains 15 residues. The CDR3: CASSARTGDTGELFF. CDR3 coding DNA: TGCGCCAGCAGCGCCCGGACAGGGGACACCGGGGAGCTGTTTTTT.

This chain connects TRBV29-1 to TRBJ2-7, with D perhaps TRBD1 (5 bases). The V gene's germline CDR1 is SQVTM and CDR2 ANQGSEA. The V end was cut by 4 bases, the J end by 3 bases, with 13 bases between. The CDR3 loop spans 13 amino acids. The CDR3 region is CSVAHRMNYEQYF. The CDR3 DNA follows: TGCAGCGTTGCCCACAGGATGAACTACGAGCAGTACTTC.

This clonotype was picked up a small number of times. J is TRBJ2-3 and V is TRBV4-2, with 12 positions matching TRBD2. The CDR3 loop spans 17 amino acids. The J segment lost 2 bases and the V segment lost 1 base, leaving 4 bases of the junction unmatched. CDR1 is LGHNA, CDR2 YNFKEQ, per germline. CDR3 coding DNA: TGTGCCAGCAGCCAAGGCCCTAGCGGGAGGGCCACAGATACGCAGTATTTT. Translation gives CASSQGPSGRATDTQYF.

This clonotype was observed a handful of times. The genes are TRBV6-1 and TRBJ2-2, with unresolved D. CDR1 MNHNS and CDR2 SASEGT come from the germline V gene. CDR3 size: 16 residues. The V end lost 4 bases, the J end lost 7 bases, and 19 bases lay between the germline ends. CDR3 coding DNA: TGTGCCAGCAGTGGGTGGAATTATCGATCCAACGGGGAGCTGTTTTTT. Translated: CASSGWNYRSNGELFF.

CDR3 amino acids: CATSDPTGGTDTQYF. The CDR3 DNA sequence: TGTGCCACCAGTGATCCGACAGGGGGCACAGATACGCAGTATTTT. This sequence joins TRBV24-1 and TRBJ2-3, with 8 bases identical to TRBD1. V shed 3 bases, J shed 1 base, and the junction held 2 bases outside the gene matches. Per the germline V gene, CDR1 is KGHDR and CDR2 is SFDVKD. The CDR3 runs to 15 residues.

Only a few counts were recorded for this clonotype. The chain employs TRBV6-1 and TRBJ1-1; 8 bases align to TRBD1. This CDR3 is 17 amino acids long. Germline V gene data show CDR1 as MNHNS and CDR2 as SASEGT. The junction had 13 bases not matched to a gene; V was cut back by 6 bases and J by 1 base. CDR3: CASSRLGQGSRNTEAFF. Written as DNA, the CDR3 is TGTGCCAGCAGCCGACTCGGACAGGGATCGAGGAACACTGAAGCTTTCTTT.

This clonotype was seen many times. The chain joins TRBV5-1 to TRBJ1-2, with TRBD1 matching over 8 bases. The length of the CDR3 is 13 residues. The germline V gene has CDR1 SGHRS and CDR2 YFSETQ. V lost 3 bases to trimming and J lost 6 bases; unmatched junction nucleotides: 4. As DNA, the CDR3 is TGCGCCAGCAGCTCCGGACAGGGCCATGGCTACACCTTC. Protein: CASSSGQGHGYTF.

This clonotype was recorded a few times. This chain connects TRBV10-3 to TRBJ2-7, with TRBD1 matching over 10 bases. With 5 bases clipped from V and 3 bases from J, the junction kept 1 base outside the gene matches. Germline CDR1 is ENHRY and CDR2 is SYGVKD. The CDR3 length is 13 residues. The CDR3 nucleotides read TGTGCCATCAGTCGGACAGGGGGCTACGAGCAGTACTTC. Protein sequence: CAISRTGGYEQYF.

The rearrangement links TRBV5-4 to TRBJ2-3; maybe TRBD2 (6 bases). The CDR3 is made up of 14 amino acids. The V gene's germline CDR1 is SGHNT and CDR2 YYREEE (reference sequence). V lost 4 bases and J lost 3, with 12 bases in between. The CDR3 sequence is CASSPKTRTDTQYF. The CDR3 DNA reads as TGTGCCAGCAGCCCCAAGACTAGGACAGATACGCAGTATTTT.

The chain uses TRBV20-1 and TRBJ2-3, with D perhaps matching TRBD2 (5 bases). In germline, CDR1 is DFQATT, CDR2 SNEGSKA (reference sequence). The CDR3 loop spans 16 amino acids. V was pared by 0 bases and J by 6 bases, with 19 bases between. This chain's CDR3 is CSARDPGRLAEDTQYF. CDR3 DNA sequence: TGCAGTGCTAGAGATCCCGGGCGGCTAGCCGAGGATACGCAGTATTTT.

This clonotype was counted between two and nine times. The genes are TRBV7-2 and TRBJ2-2; perhaps TRBD2 as D (6 bases). V was clipped by 5 bases and J by 4 bases, with 8 bases between them. The CDR3 has 13 amino acids. The germline CDR1 and CDR2 sequences are SGHTA and FQGNSA. CDR3 loop: CASSAGLTGELFF. In DNA, the CDR3 is TGTGCCAGCAGCGCGGGACTCACCGGGGAGCTGTTTTTT.

A few counts support this clonotype. This chain connects TRBV3-1 to TRBJ2-5, with 9 bases fitting TRBD2. This CDR3 has 17 amino acids. From germline, CDR1 is LGHDT and CDR2 YNNKEL (reference sequence). Germline trimming cut 0 bases from V and 4 bases from J; bases unmatched to any gene: 9. The CDR3 DNA is TGTGCCAGCAGCCAAGATCCGGATAGCGGGGGTCGAGAGACCCAGTACTTC. Amino acid sequence: CASSQDPDSGGRETQYF.

There are a few counts of this clonotype. The V call is TRBV7-9, the J call TRBJ2-1, with D perhaps assigned TRBD1 or TRBD2 (5 bases each). From germline, CDR1 is SEHNR and CDR2 FQNEAQ (reference sequence). V was trimmed by 8 bases and J by 2 bases, leaving 16 bases between them. The CDR3 is 15 amino acids. Here the CDR3 DNA reads TGTGCCAGCCGCCCCGGGACCAATCCCTACAATGAGCAGTTCTTC. Translated, it gives CASRPGTNPYNEQFF.